The next 9 T cell receptor beta chains were all read from a single sample in a study of CD8 T cells in Susac syndrome. RNA totalling about 0.45 to 1 ug underwent reverse transcription with random hexamers. TCRdb passed the immunoSEQ multiplex PCR reads through MiXCR, listing each CDR3 protein once. The sample yields under 200,000 distinct CDR3 sequences, 75% to 95% seen once. Input material: CD4+ T cells from PBMCs. These receptors all come from a human donor with Susac syndrome.

The chain combines TRBV12-3 or TRBV12-4 with TRBJ2-1; 7 positions match TRBD1. The V segment lost 7 bases and the J segment 6 bases; nucleotides outside the gene matches: 9. CDR3 length equals 14 residues. This CDR3 is CASNPGQWSNEQFF. For the CDR3, the DNA is TGTGCCAGCAACCCGGGACAGTGGTCCAATGAGCAGTTCTTC.

This sequence joins TRBV3-1 and TRBJ1-2; D is uncertain. V was trimmed by 1 base and J by 0 bases, leaving 6 bases between them. The CDR3 consists of 14 residues. CDR1 is LGHDT and CDR2 is YNNKEL in the germline V gene (reference sequence). The CDR3: CASSQGTANYGYTF. The CDR3, as DNA: TGTGCCAGCAGCCAAGGAACAGCTAACTATGGCTACACCTTC. The full variable domain, with the rest looked up from reference TRBV3-1 and TRBJ1-2, is DTAVSQTPKYLVTQMGNDKSIKCEQNLGHDTMYWYKQDSKKFLKIMFSYNNKELIINETVPNRFSPKSPDKAHLNLHINSLELGDSAVYFCASSQGTANYGYTFGSGTRLTVV.

This clonotype has a handful of counts. The rearrangement uses TRBV7-2 and TRBJ2-1; 7 nucleotides align to TRBD1. The trim removed 3 bases at V and 6 bases at J, leaving 2 bases unmatched. Germline assignment: CDR1 SGHTA and CDR2 FQGNSA. The CDR3 consists of 13 residues. CDR3 in DNA: TGTGCCAGCAGCTTGACAGGGATCAATGAGCAGTTCTTC. Its protein is CASSLTGINEQFF.

The V gene is TRBV9, the J gene TRBJ2-7; TRBD2 matches 10 bases. Germline V gene data show CDR1 as SGDLS and CDR2 as YYNGEE. V shed 8 bases, J shed 4 bases, and the junction held 6 bases outside the gene matches. This CDR3 has 13 amino acids. The CDR3 DNA follows: TGTGCCAGGGCTAGCGGGAGTCATTACGAGCAGTACTTC. Translating gives CARASGSHYEQYF.

The rearrangement joins TRBV6-1 to TRBJ2-5, with 7 bases matching TRBD1. CDR3 length equals 13 residues. V lost 7 bases, J lost 5 bases, and 7 bases stayed unmatched. The germline CDR1 and CDR2 sequences are MNHNS and SASEGT. CDR3: CASITGAEETQYF. In nucleotides, the CDR3 is TGTGCCAGCATTACAGGGGCCGAGGAGACCCAGTACTTC.

V gene TRBV7-9 combines with J gene TRBJ1-6; D remains unclear. Per the germline V gene, CDR1 is SEHNR and CDR2 is FQNEAQ (reference sequence). The ends were cut back, 2 bases at V and 8 bases at J, with 10 bases in the middle. The CDR3 runs 14 residues. CDR3 bases: TGTGCCAGCAGCTTACCAGTCTCGGATTCACCCCTCCACTTT. Its translation is CASSLPVSDSPLHF.

The V and J genes are TRBV14 and TRBJ1-1; D remains unclear. CDR3 length: 13 amino acids. Germline V gene sequence: CDR1 SGHDN, CDR2 FVKESK. Trimming removed 1 base at V and 10 bases at J, with 13 bases between. Here the CDR3 DNA reads TGTGCCAGCAGCCAAGTATTATTCGGAGGAGCTTTCTTT. Its protein product is CASSQVLFGGAFF.

This clonotype was observed once. The rearrangement joins TRBV12-3 or TRBV12-4 to TRBJ1-4; D remains unclear. This CDR3 spans 14 amino acids. The V end was cut by 3 bases, the J end by 6 bases, with 11 bases between. CDR3 bases: TGTGCCAGCAGTTTCCAGTTAGGTCATGAAAAACTGTTTTTT. This translates into CASSFQLGHEKLFF.

The rearrangement links TRBV2 to TRBJ2-5, with 10 nucleotides matching TRBD2. From germline, CDR1 is SNHLY and CDR2 FYNNEI. Trimming cost V 2 bases and J 4 bases; bases outside gene matches: 7. The CDR3 is 16 residues long. This chain's CDR3 is CASSEWLAGERETQYF. Written as DNA, the CDR3 is TGTGCCAGCAGTGAATGGCTAGCGGGAGAGCGAGAGACCCAGTACTTC.